This T cell receptor (beta chain) is drawn from a study of T-cell reconstitution after alpha-beta-depleted transplantation in children. The library targeted TCRbeta and was prepared with unique molecular identifiers. From the PCR reads, TCRdb called clonotypes with MiXCR, one entry per CDR3 protein. The table has nearly 250,000 distinct CDR3 sequences, roughly 8.2% seen once; the top ten hold less than 8%. This clonotype was seen repeatedly, ten times or more. CDR1 is SGHRS and CDR2 is YFSETQ in the germline V gene. Trimming pared 0 bases from V and 0 bases from J, leaving 9 bases between. This CDR3 has 15 amino acids.

This chain joins TRBV5-1 and TRBJ2-5; D is undetermined. This TCR derives from a male patient aged 10-17 years who had a stem cell transplant for acute lymphoblastic leukemia, so the T cells may come from the graft donor. This specimen was PBMCs, mostly from graft donor cells, taken 180 days after TCRalphabeta/CD19-depleted stem cell transplant. This chain's CDR3 is CASSLADEDQETQYF. Written as DNA, the CDR3 is TGCGCCAGCAGCTTGGCCGACGAAGACCAAGAGACCCAGTACTTC.